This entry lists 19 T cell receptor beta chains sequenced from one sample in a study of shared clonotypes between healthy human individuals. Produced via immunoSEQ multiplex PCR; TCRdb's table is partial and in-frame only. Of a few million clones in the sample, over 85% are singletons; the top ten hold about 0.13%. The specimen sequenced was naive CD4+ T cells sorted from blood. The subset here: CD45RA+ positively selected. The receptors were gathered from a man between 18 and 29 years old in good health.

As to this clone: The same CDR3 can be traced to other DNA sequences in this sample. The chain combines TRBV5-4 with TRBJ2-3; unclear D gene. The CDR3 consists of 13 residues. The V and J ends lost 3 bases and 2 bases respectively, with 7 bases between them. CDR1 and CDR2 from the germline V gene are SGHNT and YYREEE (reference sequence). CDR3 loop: CASSSDITDTQYF. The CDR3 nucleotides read TGTGCCAGCAGCTCTGACATCACAGATACGCAGTATTTT.

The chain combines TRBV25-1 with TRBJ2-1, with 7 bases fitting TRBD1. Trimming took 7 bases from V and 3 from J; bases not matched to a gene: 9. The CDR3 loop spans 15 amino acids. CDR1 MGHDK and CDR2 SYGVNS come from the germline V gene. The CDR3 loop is CASTLGGSVYNEQFF. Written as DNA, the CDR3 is TGTGCCAGCACCTTAGGGGGCTCGGTCTACAATGAGCAGTTCTTC. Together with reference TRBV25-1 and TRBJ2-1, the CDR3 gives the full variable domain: EADIYQTPRYLVIGTGKKITLECSQTMGHDKMYWYQQDPGMELHLIHYSYGVNSTEKGDLSSESTVSRIRTEHFPLTLESARPSHTSQYLCASTLGGSVYNEQFFGPGTRLTVL.

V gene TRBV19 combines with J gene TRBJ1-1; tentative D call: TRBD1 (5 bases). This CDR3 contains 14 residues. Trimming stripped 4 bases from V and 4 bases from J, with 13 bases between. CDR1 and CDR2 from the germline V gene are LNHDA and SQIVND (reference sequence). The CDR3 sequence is CASSTQGRGTEAFF. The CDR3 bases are TGTGCCAGTAGTACCCAGGGTAGGGGCACTGAAGCTTTCTTT.

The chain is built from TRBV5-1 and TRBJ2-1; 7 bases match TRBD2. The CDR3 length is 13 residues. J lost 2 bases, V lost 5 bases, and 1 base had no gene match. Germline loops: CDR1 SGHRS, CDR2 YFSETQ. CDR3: CASRSGAYNEQFF. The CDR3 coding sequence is TGCGCCAGCAGAAGCGGGGCCTACAATGAGCAGTTCTTC.

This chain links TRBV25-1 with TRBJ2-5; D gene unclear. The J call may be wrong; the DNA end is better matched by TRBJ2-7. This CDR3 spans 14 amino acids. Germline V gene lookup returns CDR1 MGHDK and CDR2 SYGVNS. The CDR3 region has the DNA TGTGCCAGCAGTGAATACGCTCGTAACTACGAGCAGTACTTC. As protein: CASSEYARNYEQYF.

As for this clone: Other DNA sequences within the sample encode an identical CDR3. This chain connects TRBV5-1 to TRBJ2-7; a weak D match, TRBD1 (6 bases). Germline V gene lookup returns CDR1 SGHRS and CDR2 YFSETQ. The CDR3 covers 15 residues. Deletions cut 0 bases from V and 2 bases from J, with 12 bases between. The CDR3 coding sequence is TGCGCCAGCAGCTTGGAACAGGGTGGTCCCTACGAGCAGTACTTC. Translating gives CASSLEQGGPYEQYF.

CDR3 loop: CASSSTLPIDTQYF. The CDR3 coding sequence is TGTGCCAGCAGCTCGACCCTGCCGATCGATACGCAGTATTTT. This chain links TRBV5-8 with TRBJ2-3, with D unresolved. Trimming removed 3 bases at V and 6 bases at J, with 14 bases between. Germline V gene data show CDR1 as SGHTS and CDR2 as YDEGEE. The CDR3 sequence is 14 residues long.

The DNA of the CDR3 is TGCGCCAGCAGCTCGCAGGGACTTACAGCAACTAATGAAAAACTGTTTTTT. This codes for CASSSQGLTATNEKLFF. V usage is TRBV5-1 and J usage is TRBJ1-4, with a possible D match to TRBD1 (5 bases). The CDR3 is 17 residues long. V gave up 3 bases and J gave up 0 bases, with 15 bases separating them. The germline V gene encodes CDR1 SGHRS and CDR2 YFSETQ.

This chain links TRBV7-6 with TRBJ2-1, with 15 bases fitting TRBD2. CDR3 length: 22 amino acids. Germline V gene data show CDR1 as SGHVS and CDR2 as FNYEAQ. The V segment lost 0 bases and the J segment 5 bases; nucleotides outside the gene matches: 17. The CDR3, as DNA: TGTGCCAGCAGCTTAGCTGCTTCTCGGACTAGCGGGAGGGGTAGGGGGCACAATGAGCAGTTCTTC. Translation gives CASSLAASRTSGRGRGHNEQFF.

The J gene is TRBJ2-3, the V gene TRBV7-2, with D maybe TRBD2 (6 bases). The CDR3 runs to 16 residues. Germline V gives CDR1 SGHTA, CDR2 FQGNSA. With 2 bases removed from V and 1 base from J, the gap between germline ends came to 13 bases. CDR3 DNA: TGTGCCAGCAGCTTAAGGTATTCTAGCGGCACAGATACGCAGTATTTT. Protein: CASSLRYSSGTDTQYF.

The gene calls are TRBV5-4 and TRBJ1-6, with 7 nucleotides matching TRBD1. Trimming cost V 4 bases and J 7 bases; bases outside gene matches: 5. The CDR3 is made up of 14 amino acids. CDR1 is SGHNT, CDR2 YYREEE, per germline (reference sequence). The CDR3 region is CASSRTGLNSPLHF. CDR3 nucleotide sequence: TGTGCCAGCAGCCGGACAGGCTTGAATTCACCCCTCCACTTT. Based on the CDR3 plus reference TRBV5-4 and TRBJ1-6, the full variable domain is ETGVTQSPTHLIKTRGQQVTLRCSSQSGHNTVSWYQQALGQGPQFIFQYYREEENGRGNFPPRFSGLQFPNYSSELNVNALELDDSALYLCASSRTGLNSPLHFGNGTRLTVT.

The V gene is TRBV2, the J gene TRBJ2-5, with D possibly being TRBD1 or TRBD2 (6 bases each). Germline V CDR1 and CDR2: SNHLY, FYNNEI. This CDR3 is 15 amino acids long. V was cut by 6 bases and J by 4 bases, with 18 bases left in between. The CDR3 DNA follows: TGTGCCAGCAGCCTGGAGGGGGGATCGGGAGAGACCCAGTACTTC. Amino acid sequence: CASSLEGGSGETQYF. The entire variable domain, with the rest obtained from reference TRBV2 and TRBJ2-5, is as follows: EPEVTQTPSHQVTQMGQEVILRCVPISNHLYFYWYRQILGQKVEFLVSFYNNEISEKSEIFDDQFSVERPDGSNFTLKIRSTKLEDSAMYFCASSLEGGSGETQYFGPGTRLLVL.

CDR3 protein: CASSSDPTDSNQPQHF. In nucleotides, the CDR3 is TGCGCCAGCAGCTCAGACCCCACGGATAGCAATCAGCCCCAGCATTTT. This chain connects TRBV5-1 to TRBJ1-5; D not certain. The CDR3 runs 16 residues. Germline V gene data show CDR1 as SGHRS and CDR2 as YFSETQ. V gave up 3 bases and J gave up 0 bases, with 13 bases separating them.

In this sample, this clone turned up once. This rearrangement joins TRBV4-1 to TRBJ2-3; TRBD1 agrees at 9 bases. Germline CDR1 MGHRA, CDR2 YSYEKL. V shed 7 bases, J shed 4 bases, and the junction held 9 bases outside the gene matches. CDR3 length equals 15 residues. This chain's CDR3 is CASTPGTGYADTQYF. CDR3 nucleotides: TGCGCCAGCACCCCCGGGACAGGGTATGCAGATACGCAGTATTTT.

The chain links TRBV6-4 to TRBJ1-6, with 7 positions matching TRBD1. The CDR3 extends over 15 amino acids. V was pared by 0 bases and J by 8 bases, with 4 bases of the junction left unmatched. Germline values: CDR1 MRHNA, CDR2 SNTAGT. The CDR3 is CASSDSGGSYSPLHF. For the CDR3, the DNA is TGTGCCAGCAGTGACTCAGGGGGCAGTTATTCACCCCTCCACTTT.

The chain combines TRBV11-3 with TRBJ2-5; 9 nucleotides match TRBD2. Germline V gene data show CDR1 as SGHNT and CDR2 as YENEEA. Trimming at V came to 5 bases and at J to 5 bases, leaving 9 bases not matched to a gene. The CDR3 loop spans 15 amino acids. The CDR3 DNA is TGTGCCAGCAGCCTTCTAGCGGGAAATGGTGAGACCCAGTACTTC. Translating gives CASSLLAGNGETQYF.

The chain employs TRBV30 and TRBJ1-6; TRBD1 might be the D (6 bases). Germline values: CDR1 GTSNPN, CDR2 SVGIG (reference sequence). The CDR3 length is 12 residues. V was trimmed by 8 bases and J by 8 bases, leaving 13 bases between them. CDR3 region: CAGQRRDSPLHF. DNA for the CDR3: TGTGCCGGACAGCGAAGAGATTCACCCCTCCACTTT.

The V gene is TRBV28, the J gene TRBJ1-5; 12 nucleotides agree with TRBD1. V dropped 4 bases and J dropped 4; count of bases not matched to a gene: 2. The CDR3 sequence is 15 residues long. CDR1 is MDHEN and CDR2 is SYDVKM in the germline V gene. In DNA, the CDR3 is TGTGCCAGCAGTTCGGGACAGGGGGCGAATCAGCCCCAGCATTTT. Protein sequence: CASSSGQGANQPQHF.

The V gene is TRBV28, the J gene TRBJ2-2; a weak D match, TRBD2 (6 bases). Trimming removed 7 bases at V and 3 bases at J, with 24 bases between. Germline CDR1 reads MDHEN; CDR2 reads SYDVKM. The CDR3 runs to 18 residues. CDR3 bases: TGTGCCAGCAATCCACACAACGGGGGAGGAGTCTACACCGGGGAGCTGTTTTTT. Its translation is CASNPHNGGGVYTGELFF. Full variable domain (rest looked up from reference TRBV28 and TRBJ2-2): DVKVTQSSRYLVKRTGEKVFLECVQDMDHENMFWYRQDPGLGLRLIYFSYDVKMKEKGDIPEGYSVSREKKERFSLILESASTNQTSMYLCASNPHNGGGVYTGELFFGEGSRLTVL.